This T cell receptor beta chain was observed in a study of blood T cell repertoires in COVID-19. For the study at large: COVID-19 samples from acute and convalescent phases originated in the United States, Italy and Spain. T cells, B-cell-depleted T cells, or PBMCs supplied cDNA or gDNA.

CDR3 length: 14 amino acids. The J segment lost 0 bases and the V segment lost 3 bases, leaving 1 base of the junction unmatched. Looked up from germline, CDR1 is SEHNR and CDR2 is FQNEAQ (reference sequence). Authors' processing steps: Reference gene primer amplification yielded estimated nucleated cell counts. TCRdb's table, derived via immunoSEQ multiplex PCR, lists solely in-frame clones and lacks some. From that table come the V and J calls and clone size; the DNA was used to work out D and trimming. The sample consists of 250,000 to 300,000 clones, approximately 92% of them appearing once. The receptor was derived from a woman between 40 and 50 years old who had recovered from COVID-19. V gene TRBV7-9 combines with J gene TRBJ2-5; 7 bases are a match to TRBD1. Sequencing was done on a sample of peripheral blood. Written as DNA, the CDR3 is TGTGCCAGCAGCTTGGGACAGTACCAAGAGACCCAGTACTTC. Translation gives CASSLGQYQETQYF.